The entry below gives a single T cell receptor beta chain sequence along with its context. Specified treatment: some 19 received Ad26.COV2.S at low or high dose, single or two shots; 5 received placebo; per-sample allocation not given. Repertoires come from day 63 after the first vaccine or placebo injection. The data belong to a study of Ad26.COV2.S vaccination and SARS-CoV-2 variants. Method: immunoSEQ multiplex PCR; TCRdb's copy keeps in-frame clones and lacks some. In the table there are a few hundred thousand clones, 87% of which are singletons. The V gene lost 1 base and the J gene lost 4 bases, with 23 bases spanning the gap. Germline V CDR1 and CDR2: LGHNA, YNFKEQ. This CDR3 contains 18 residues.

The sequencing used peripheral blood, collected in a trial of Ad26.COV2.S vaccine versus placebo. The TCR sequence derives from a person between 18 and 60 years old who received the Ad26.COV2.S COVID-19 vaccine or a placebo. This chain joins TRBV4-2 and TRBJ2-7; the D is unclear. The CDR3 nucleotides read TGTGCCAGCAGCCAAGCGGGCGGCCGAAGCTCCTCTCTTTACGAGCAGTACTTC. It codes for CASSQAGGRSSSLYEQYF.